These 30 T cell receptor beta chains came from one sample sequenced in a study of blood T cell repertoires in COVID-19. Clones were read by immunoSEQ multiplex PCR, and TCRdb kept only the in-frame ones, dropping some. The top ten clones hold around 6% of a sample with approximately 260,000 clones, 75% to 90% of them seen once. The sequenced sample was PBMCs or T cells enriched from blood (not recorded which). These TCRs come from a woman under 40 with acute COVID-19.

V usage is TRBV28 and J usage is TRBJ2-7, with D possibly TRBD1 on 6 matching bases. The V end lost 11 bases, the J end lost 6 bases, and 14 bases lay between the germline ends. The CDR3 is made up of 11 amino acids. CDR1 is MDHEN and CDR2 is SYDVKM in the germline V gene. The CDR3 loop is CAVAGGLEQYF. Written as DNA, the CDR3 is TGTGCCGTCGCTGGGGGCCTCGAGCAGTACTTC.

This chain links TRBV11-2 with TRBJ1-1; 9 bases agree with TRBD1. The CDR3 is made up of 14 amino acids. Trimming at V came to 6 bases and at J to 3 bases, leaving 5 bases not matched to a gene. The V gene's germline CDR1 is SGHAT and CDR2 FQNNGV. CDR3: CASRPTGGDTEAFF. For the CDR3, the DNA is TGTGCCAGCAGGCCGACAGGGGGGGACACTGAAGCTTTCTTT.

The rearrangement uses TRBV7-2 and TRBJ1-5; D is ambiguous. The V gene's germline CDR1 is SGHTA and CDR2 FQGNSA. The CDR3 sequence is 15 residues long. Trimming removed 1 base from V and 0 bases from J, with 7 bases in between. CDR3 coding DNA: TGTGCCAGCAGCTTAGACAACCATAGCAATCAGCCCCAGCATTTT. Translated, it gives CASSLDNHSNQPQHF.

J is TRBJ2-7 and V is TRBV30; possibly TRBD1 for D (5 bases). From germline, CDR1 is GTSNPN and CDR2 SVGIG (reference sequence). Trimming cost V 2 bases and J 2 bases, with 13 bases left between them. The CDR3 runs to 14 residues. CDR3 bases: TGTGCCTGGAGTAGTATATCGACAGCCTACGAGCAGTACTTC. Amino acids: CAWSSISTAYEQYF.

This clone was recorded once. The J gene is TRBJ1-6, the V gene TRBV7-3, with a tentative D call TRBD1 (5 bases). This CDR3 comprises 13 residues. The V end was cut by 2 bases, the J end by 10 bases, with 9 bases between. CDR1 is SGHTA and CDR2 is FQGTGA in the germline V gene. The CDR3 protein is CASSLGQGSPLHF. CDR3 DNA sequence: TGTGCCAGCAGCTTAGGCCAGGGCTCACCCCTCCACTTT.

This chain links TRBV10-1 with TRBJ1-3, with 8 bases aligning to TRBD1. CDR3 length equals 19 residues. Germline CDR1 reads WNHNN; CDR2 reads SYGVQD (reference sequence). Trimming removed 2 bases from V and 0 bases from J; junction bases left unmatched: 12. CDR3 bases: TGCGCCAGCAGTGAGGGACAGGGCTTCACGATCGGCTCTGGAAACACCATATATTTT. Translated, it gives CASSEGQGFTIGSGNTIYF.

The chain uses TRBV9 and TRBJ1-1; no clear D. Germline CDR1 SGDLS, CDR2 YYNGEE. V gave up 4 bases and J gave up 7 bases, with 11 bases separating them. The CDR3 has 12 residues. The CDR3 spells CASSPVPGEAFF. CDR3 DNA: TGTGCCAGCAGCCCAGTTCCGGGTGAAGCTTTCTTT.

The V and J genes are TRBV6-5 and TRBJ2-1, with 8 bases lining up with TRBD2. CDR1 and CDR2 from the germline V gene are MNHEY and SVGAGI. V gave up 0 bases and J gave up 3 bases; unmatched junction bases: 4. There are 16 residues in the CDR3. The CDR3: CASSYSNSGNYNEQFF. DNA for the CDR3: TGTGCCAGCAGTTACTCGAATAGCGGGAACTACAATGAGCAGTTCTTC.

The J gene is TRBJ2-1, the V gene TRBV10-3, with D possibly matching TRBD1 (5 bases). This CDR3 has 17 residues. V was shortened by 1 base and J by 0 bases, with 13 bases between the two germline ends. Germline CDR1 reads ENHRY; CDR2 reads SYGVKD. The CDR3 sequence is CAISEFWGPSSYNEQFF. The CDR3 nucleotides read TGTGCCATCAGTGAGTTTTGGGGCCCGAGCTCCTACAATGAGCAGTTCTTC.

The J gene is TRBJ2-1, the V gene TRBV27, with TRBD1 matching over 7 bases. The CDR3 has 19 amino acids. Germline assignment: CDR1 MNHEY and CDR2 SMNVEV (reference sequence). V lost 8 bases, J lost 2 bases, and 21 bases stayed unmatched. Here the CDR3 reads CASLAQGVASKRPYNEQFF. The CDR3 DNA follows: TGTGCCAGCCTTGCCCAGGGGGTCGCGTCTAAGCGCCCCTACAATGAGCAGTTCTTC.

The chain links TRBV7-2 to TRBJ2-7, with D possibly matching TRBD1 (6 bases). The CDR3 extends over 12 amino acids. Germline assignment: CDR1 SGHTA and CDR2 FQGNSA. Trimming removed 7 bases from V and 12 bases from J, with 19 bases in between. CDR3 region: CASTNSRQDLYF. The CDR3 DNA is TGTGCCAGCACTAACTCACGACAGGATTTGTACTTC.

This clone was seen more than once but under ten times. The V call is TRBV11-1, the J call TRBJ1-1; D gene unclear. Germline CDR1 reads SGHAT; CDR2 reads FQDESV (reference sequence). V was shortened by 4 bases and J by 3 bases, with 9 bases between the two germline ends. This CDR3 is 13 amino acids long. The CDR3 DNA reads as TGTGCCAGCAGCTCTCTGGGCTACACTGAAGCTTTCTTT. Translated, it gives CASSSLGYTEAFF.

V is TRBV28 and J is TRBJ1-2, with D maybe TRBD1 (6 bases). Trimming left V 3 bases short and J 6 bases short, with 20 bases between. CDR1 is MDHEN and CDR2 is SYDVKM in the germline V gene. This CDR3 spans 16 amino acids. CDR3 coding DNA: TGTGCCAGCAGTTTGTCGGGGGGCGCTGGCGTGGATGGCTACACCTTC. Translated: CASSLSGGAGVDGYTF.

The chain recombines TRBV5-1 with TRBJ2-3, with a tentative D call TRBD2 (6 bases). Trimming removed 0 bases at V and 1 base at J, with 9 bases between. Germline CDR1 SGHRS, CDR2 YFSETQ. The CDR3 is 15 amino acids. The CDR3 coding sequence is TGCGCCAGCAGCTTGGGGGGAGGAGGCACAGATACGCAGTATTTT. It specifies CASSLGGGGTDTQYF.

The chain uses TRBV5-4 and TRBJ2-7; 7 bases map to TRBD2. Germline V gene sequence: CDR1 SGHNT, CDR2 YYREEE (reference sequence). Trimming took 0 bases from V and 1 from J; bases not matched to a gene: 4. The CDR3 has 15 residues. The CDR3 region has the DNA TGTGCCAGCAGCTTGGTCACTAGCGCTTCCTACGAGCAGTACTTC. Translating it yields CASSLVTSASYEQYF.

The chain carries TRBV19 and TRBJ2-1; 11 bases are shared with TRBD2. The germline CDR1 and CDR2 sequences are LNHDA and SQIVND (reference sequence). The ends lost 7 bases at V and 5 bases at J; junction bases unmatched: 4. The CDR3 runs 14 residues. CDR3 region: CASIAGGPDNEQFF. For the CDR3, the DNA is TGTGCCAGTATAGCGGGAGGGCCAGACAATGAGCAGTTCTTC.

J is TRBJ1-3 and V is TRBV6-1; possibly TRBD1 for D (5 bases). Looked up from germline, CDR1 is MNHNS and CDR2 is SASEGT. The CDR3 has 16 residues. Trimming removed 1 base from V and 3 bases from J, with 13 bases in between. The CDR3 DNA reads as TGTGCCAGCAGTGAAGGAAAAGGGGTAGTTGGAAACACCATATATTTT. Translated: CASSEGKGVVGNTIYF.

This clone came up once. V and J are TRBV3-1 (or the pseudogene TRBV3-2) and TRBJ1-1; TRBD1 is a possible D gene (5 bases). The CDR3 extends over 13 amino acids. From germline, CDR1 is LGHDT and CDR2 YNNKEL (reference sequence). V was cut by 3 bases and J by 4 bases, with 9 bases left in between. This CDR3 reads CASSQGRITEAFF. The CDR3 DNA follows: TGTGCCAGCAGCCAGGGGCGTATCACTGAAGCTTTCTTT.

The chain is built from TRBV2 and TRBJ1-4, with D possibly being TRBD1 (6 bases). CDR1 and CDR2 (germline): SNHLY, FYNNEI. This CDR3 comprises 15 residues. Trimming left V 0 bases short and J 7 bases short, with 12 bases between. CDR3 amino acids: CASSEAGAGSEKLFF. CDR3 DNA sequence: TGTGCCAGCAGTGAAGCGGGGGCTGGCAGTGAAAAACTGTTTTTT.

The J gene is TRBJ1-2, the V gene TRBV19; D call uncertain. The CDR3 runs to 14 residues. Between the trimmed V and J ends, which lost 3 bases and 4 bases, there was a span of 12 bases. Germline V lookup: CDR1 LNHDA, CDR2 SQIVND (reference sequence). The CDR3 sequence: CASSIPGFGYGYTF. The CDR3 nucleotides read TGTGCCAGTAGTATCCCCGGGTTTGGCTATGGCTACACCTTC.

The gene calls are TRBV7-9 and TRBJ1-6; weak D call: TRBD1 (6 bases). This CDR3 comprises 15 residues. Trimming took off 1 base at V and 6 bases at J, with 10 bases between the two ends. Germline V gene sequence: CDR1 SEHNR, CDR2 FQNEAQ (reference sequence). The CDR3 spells CASSLGQGSNSPLHF. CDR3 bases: TGTGCCAGCAGCTTAGGGCAGGGGTCTAATTCACCCCTCCACTTT.

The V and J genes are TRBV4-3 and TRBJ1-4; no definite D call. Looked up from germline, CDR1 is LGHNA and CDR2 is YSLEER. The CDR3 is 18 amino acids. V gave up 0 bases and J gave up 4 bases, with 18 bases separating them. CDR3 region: CASSQDGDLRGSNEKLFF. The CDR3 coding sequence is TGCGCCAGCAGCCAAGATGGCGACCTACGGGGAAGTAATGAAAAACTGTTTTTT.

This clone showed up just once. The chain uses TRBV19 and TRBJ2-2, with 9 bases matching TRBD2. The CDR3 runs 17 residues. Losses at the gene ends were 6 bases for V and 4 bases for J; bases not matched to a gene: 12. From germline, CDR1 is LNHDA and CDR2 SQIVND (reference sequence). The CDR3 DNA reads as TGTGCCAGTAGAGATCTGGGCGGGGGGGCCGGCACCGGGGAGCTGTTTTTT. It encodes CASRDLGGGAGTGELFF.

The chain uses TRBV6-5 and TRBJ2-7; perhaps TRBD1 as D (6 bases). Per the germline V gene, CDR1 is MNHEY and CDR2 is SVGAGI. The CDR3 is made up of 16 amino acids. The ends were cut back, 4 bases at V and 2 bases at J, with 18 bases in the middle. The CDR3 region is CASSFSRQVTTYEQYF. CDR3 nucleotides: TGTGCCAGCAGTTTTAGTAGACAGGTAACGACCTACGAGCAGTACTTC.

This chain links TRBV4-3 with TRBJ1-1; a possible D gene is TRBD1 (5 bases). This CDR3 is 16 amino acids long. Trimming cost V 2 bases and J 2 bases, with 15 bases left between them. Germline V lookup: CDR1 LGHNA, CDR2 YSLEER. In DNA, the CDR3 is TGCGCCAGCAGCCAAAGTATAGTCCAGGGCAACACTGAAGCTTTCTTT. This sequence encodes CASSQSIVQGNTEAFF.

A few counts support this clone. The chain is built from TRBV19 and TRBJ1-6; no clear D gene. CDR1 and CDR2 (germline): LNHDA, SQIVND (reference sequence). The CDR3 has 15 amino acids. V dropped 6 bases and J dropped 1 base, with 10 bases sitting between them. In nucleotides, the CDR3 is TGTGCCAGTAGGGGCTGGTCTTCCTATAATTCACCCCTCCACTTT. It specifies CASRGWSSYNSPLHF.

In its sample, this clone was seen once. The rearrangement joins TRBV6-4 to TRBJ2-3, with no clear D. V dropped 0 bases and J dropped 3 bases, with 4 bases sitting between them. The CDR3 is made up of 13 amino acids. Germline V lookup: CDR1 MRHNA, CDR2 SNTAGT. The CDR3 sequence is CASSDSLTDTQYF. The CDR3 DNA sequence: TGTGCCAGCAGTGACTCTCTTACAGATACGCAGTATTTT.

CDR3 coding DNA: TGTGCCAGTAGTATAGATCCGGGACAGGGCTCCTACGAGCAGTACTTC. This sequence encodes CASSIDPGQGSYEQYF. The chain carries TRBV19 and TRBJ2-7; 9 bases are a match to TRBD1. The CDR3 consists of 16 residues. The germline CDR1 and CDR2 sequences are LNHDA and SQIVND (reference sequence). With V trimmed by 0 bases and J by 0 bases, 3 bases remained unmatched. Full variable domain (outside the CDR3, taken from reference TRBV19 and TRBJ2-7): DGGITQSPKYLFRKEGQNVTLSCEQNLNHDAMYWYRQDPGQGLRLIYYSQIVNDFQKGDIAEGYSVSREKKESFPLTVTSAQKNPTAFYLCASSIDPGQGSYEQYFGPGTRLTVT.

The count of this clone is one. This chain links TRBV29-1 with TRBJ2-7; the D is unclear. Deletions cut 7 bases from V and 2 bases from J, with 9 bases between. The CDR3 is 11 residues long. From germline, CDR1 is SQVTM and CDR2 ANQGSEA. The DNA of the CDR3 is TGCAGCGCACAAAACACCTACGAGCAGTACTTC. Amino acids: CSAQNTYEQYF.

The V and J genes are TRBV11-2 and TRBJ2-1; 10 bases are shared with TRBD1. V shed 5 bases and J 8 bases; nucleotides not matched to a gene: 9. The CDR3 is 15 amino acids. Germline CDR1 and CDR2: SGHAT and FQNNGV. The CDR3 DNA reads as TGTGCCAGCAGCCCGCAGGGGGGGACAGGGGATGAGCAGTTCTTC. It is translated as CASSPQGGTGDEQFF.